This TCR beta chain was captured in a study of T cell repertoires in cytomegalovirus infection. Study-level results: In two of eight donors, the top clonotype was HLA-C-restricted CMV-specific.

TCRdb re-derived calls from the reads in MiXCR, one entry per CDR3 protein. The table includes 550,000 to 700,000 distinct CDR3 sequences, around 40% detected once. A word on this clonotype: Its antigen is as yet unknown.

This CDR3 is 17 amino acids long. Germline assignment: CDR1 MGHRA and CDR2 YSYEKL. The germline V and J ends were trimmed by 2 bases and 0 bases, with 11 bases remaining between them. This chain connects TRBV4-1 to TRBJ2-6; weak D call: TRBD1 (6 bases). Sequencing used cultured PBMCs, obtained from culture after CMV antigen stimulation. The sequence derives from a human donor in good health (CMV status not recorded). Some clones in this sample may be carry-over from other donors' samples. This CDR3 reads CASSQRTGPSGANVLTF. In DNA form, the CDR3 reads TGCGCCAGCAGCCAACGTACAGGGCCCTCTGGGGCCAACGTCCTGACTTTC.